These T cell receptor beta chains were read from a single sample in a study of shared clonotypes between healthy human individuals. Assay: immunoSEQ multiplex PCR; the TCRdb copy retains only in-frame clones and omits some. In the table there are about 2.2 million clones, about 93% of which are singletons. Sequenced sample: naive CD8+ T cells from PBMCs. These receptors came from a man in his late teens or twenties in good health. Some clones in this sample may be carry-over from other donors' samples. CDR3s include the opening cysteine and the closing phenylalanine or tryptophan. Each record gives: V gene, J gene, clone size, D gene, CDR3 protein, CDR3 DNA. D genes are given only for firm matches. Size tells how often a clone was seen (once, few, many) or the class of an expanded clone, and some rows leave it out.

>TRBV10-3|TRBJ2-1|once|TRBD2
CAISEGLAGGPGANEQFF
TGTGCCATCAGTGAAGGGCTAGCGGGAGGGCCCGGGGCCAATGAGCAGTTCTTC
>TRBV4-2|TRBJ2-3|.|.
CASSQGPRLVGTDTQYF
TGTGCCAGCAGCCAAGGCCCACGTCTCGTAGGCACAGATACGCAGTATTTT
>TRBV19|TRBJ1-5|.|.
CASSIRDRNQPQHF
TGTGCCAGTAGCATTAGAGACAGGAATCAGCCCCAGCATTTT
>TRBV6-5|TRBJ2-2|.|.
CASSVANTGELFF
TGTGCCAGCAGTGTCGCGAACACCGGGGAGCTGTTTTTT
>TRBV12-5|TRBJ1-2|few|.
CASGLVPEGYTF
TGTGCTAGTGGTTTGGTACCCGAGGGCTACACCTTC
>TRBV28|TRBJ1-5|.|TRBD1
CASSPPRDRVSNQPQHF
TGTGCCAGCAGCCCCCCGAGGGACAGGGTGAGCAATCAGCCCCAGCATTTT
>TRBV9|TRBJ2-1|.|.
CASSVGNNEQFF
TGTGCCAGCAGCGTCGGAAACAATGAGCAGTTCTTC
>TRBV27|TRBJ1-5|few|.
CASSLQGLDQPQHF
TGTGCCAGCAGTTTACAGGGACTAGATCAGCCCCAGCATTTT
>TRBV7-9|TRBJ1-2|.|TRBD1
CASSPRQGLYGYTF
TGTGCCAGCAGCCCCAGACAGGGCCTCTATGGCTACACCTTC
>TRBV2|TRBJ2-1|.|.
CASSGAPEAESYNEQFF
TGTGCCAGCAGTGGGGCCCCCGAGGCCGAATCCTACAATGAGCAGTTCTTC
>TRBV15|TRBJ2-2|.|.
CATSTQGSTGELFF
TGTGCCACCAGCACACAGGGTTCCACCGGGGAGCTGTTTTTT
>TRBV11-2|TRBJ2-5|once|.
CASSLDRGGTETQYF
TGTGCCAGCAGCTTAGATCGAGGAGGGACGGAGACCCAGTACTTC
>TRBV27|TRBJ1-5|.|.
CASSLTGGGQPQHF
TGTGCCAGCAGTCTAACGGGGGGTGGACAGCCCCAGCATTTT
>TRBV5-4|TRBJ2-1|.|.
CASSLGVETYNEQFF
TGTGCCAGCAGCTTGGGGGTAGAAACCTACAATGAGCAGTTCTTC
>TRBV13|TRBJ1-1|.|.
CASSLLGLNTEAFF
TGTGCCAGCAGCTTACTCGGGCTGAACACTGAAGCTTTCTTT
>TRBV7-9|TRBJ1-2|.|TRBD1
CASSSQGQGAHNYGYTF
TGTGCCAGCAGCTCCCAAGGTCAGGGGGCACACAACTATGGCTACACCTTC
>TRBV11-2|TRBJ2-1|.|.
CASSLELFSSYNEQFF
TGTGCCAGCAGCTTAGAACTCTTTAGCTCCTACAATGAGCAGTTCTTC
>TRBV27|TRBJ2-2|.|TRBD2
CASSPGGSIIGELFF
TGTGCCAGCAGCCCGGGGGGTAGTATCATCGGGGAGCTGTTTTTT
>TRBV6-4|TRBJ1-2|once|TRBD1
CASSDSPRGQGYYGYTF
TGTGCCAGCAGTGACTCCCCCCGAGGACAGGGCTACTATGGCTACACCTTC
>TRBV27|TRBJ2-7|.|.
CASSQGTHHEQYF
TGTGCCAGCAGCCAGGGGACTCACCACGAGCAGTACTTC